The 31 T cell receptor beta chains below come from one sample, sequenced in a study of shared clonotypes between healthy human individuals. Libraries were prepared by immunoSEQ multiplex PCR; TCRdb keeps only in-frame clonotypes and omits some of them. The table lists a few million clones, around 95% of them singletons. Terminally differentiated effector memory CD45RA+ cells were excluded from the naive CD8 cells, which were CD45RO-negative and positively selected for CCR7. Sequencing input: naive CD8+ T cells from PBMCs. The receptors were gathered from a man between 18 and 29 years old in good health. Some clones in this sample may be carry-over from other donors' samples.

V and J are TRBV27 and TRBJ1-1; D is uncertain. Germline V gene data show CDR1 as MNHEY and CDR2 as SMNVEV (reference sequence). The V and J ends lost 5 bases and 4 bases respectively, with 26 bases between them. The length of the CDR3 is 18 residues. The CDR3 loop reads CASSGRPSQERWGTEAFF. Written as DNA, the CDR3 is TGTGCCAGCAGTGGGAGGCCAAGTCAGGAGAGATGGGGCACTGAAGCTTTCTTT.

This chain joins TRBV28 and TRBJ1-1; D is unresolved. V was trimmed by 3 bases and J by 3 bases, leaving 8 bases between them. The CDR3 consists of 13 residues. CDR1 is MDHEN and CDR2 is SYDVKM in the germline V gene. Here the CDR3 reads CASSLAEYTEAFF. CDR3 in DNA: TGTGCCAGCAGTTTGGCGGAATACACTGAAGCTTTCTTT.

This chain links TRBV27 with TRBJ1-3; perhaps TRBD1 as D (5 bases). The CDR3 length is 15 residues. V gave up 3 bases and J gave up 2 bases, with 11 bases separating them. From germline, CDR1 is MNHEY and CDR2 SMNVEV (reference sequence). CDR3 amino acids: CASSFAGPPGNTIYF. The CDR3 coding sequence is TGTGCCAGCAGTTTCGCAGGGCCCCCTGGAAACACCATATATTTT.

This clone has more than one count but fewer than ten. This chain connects TRBV19 to TRBJ2-1; D is possibly TRBD2 (5 bases). CDR3 length equals 14 residues. V lost 7 bases and J lost 2, with 12 bases in between. Per the germline V gene, CDR1 is LNHDA and CDR2 is SQIVND (reference sequence). As DNA, the CDR3 is TGTGCCAGTAATTTGAGGGCCACCTACAATGAGCAGTTCTTC. Protein: CASNLRATYNEQFF.

The chain has TRBV9 and TRBJ1-3; tentatively, D is TRBD1 (5 bases). V was trimmed by 6 bases and J by 0 bases, leaving 10 bases between them. The CDR3 extends over 14 amino acids. The germline gives CDR1 SGDLS, CDR2 YYNGEE. In DNA, the CDR3 is TGTGCCAGCAACGGGGGGATCTCTGGAAACACCATATATTTT. This codes for CASNGGISGNTIYF. Filled out from reference TRBV9 and TRBJ1-3, the complete variable domain reads DSGVTQTPKHLITATGQRVTLRCSPRSGDLSVYWYQQSLDQGLQFLIQYYNGEERAKGNILERFSAQQFPDLHSELNLSSLELGDSALYFCASNGGISGNTIYFGEGSWLTVV.

The J gene is TRBJ2-3, the V gene TRBV28; the D is unclear. Germline CDR1 reads MDHEN; CDR2 reads SYDVKM. Deletions cut 5 bases from V and 1 base from J, with 10 bases between. The length of the CDR3 is 14 residues. In DNA, the CDR3 is TGTGCCAGCAGTAGACAAGTCCGCACAGATACGCAGTATTTT. It translates to CASSRQVRTDTQYF.

This chain joins TRBV5-6 and TRBJ1-1, with D unresolved. The germline V gene has CDR1 SGHDT and CDR2 YYEEEE. The germline V and J ends were trimmed by 4 bases and 1 base, with 11 bases remaining between them. This CDR3 region has 14 residues. The CDR3 bases are TGTGCCAGCAGCCACCTCTCAGAGAACACTGAAGCTTTCTTT. Amino acid sequence: CASSHLSENTEAFF.

This clone was seen only once. CDR3 DNA sequence: TGCAGATTCTCTGGTGATAGTGGCTACACCTTC. Translating it yields CRFSGDSGYTF. V and J are TRBV20-1 and TRBJ1-2; D is ambiguous. This CDR3 spans 11 amino acids. Germline CDR1 is DFQATT and CDR2 is SNEGSKA (reference sequence).

The chain has TRBV6-1 and TRBJ2-2; the D gene could be TRBD1 or TRBD2 (5 bases each). Germline V gives CDR1 MNHNS, CDR2 SASEGT. V gave up 5 bases and J gave up 3 bases, with 10 bases separating them. The CDR3 is 14 amino acids. CDR3 nucleotide sequence: TGTGCCAGCAGTCTTTTGGGGGACACCGGGGAGCTGTTTTTT. Protein sequence: CASSLLGDTGELFF.

V gene TRBV7-2 combines with J gene TRBJ1-3, with a tentative D call TRBD1 (6 bases). The germline V and J ends were trimmed by 4 bases and 4 bases, with 11 bases remaining between them. Germline values: CDR1 SGHTA, CDR2 FQGNSA. The CDR3 runs to 14 residues. Here the CDR3 reads CASSSTGLGNTIYF. CDR3 in DNA: TGTGCCAGCAGCTCGACAGGTTTAGGAAACACCATATATTTT.

The chain joins TRBV19 to TRBJ2-1; D call uncertain. With 5 bases removed from V and 8 bases from J, the gap between germline ends came to 13 bases. The CDR3 spans 13 residues. Looked up from germline, CDR1 is LNHDA and CDR2 is SQIVND (reference sequence). The DNA of the CDR3 is TGTGCCAGTAGTCCCCGACCCCTCGATGAGCAGTTCTTC. Translated: CASSPRPLDEQFF. Filled out from reference TRBV19 and TRBJ2-1, the complete variable domain reads DGGITQSPKYLFRKEGQNVTLSCEQNLNHDAMYWYRQDPGQGLRLIYYSQIVNDFQKGDIAEGYSVSREKKESFPLTVTSAQKNPTAFYLCASSPRPLDEQFFGPGTRLTVL.

The CDR3 loop reads CASSLVLGRDTGELFF. As DNA, the CDR3 is TGTGCCAGCAGCTTAGTGCTCGGGAGGGACACCGGGGAGCTGTTTTTT. This rearrangement joins TRBV7-6 to TRBJ2-2, with TRBD2 matching over 8 bases. The V gene's germline CDR1 is SGHVS and CDR2 FNYEAQ. J lost 3 bases, V lost 1 base, and 4 bases had no gene match. The CDR3 is 16 amino acids.

CDR3 residues: CASSEGTSGINEQYF. DNA of the CDR3: TGTGCCAGCAGTGAAGGGACTAGCGGGATCAACGAGCAGTACTTC. The rearrangement links TRBV2 to TRBJ2-7; 12 nucleotides align to TRBD2. This CDR3 spans 15 amino acids. The junction had 3 bases not matched to a gene; V was cut back by 1 base and J by 5 bases. Germline V gene lookup returns CDR1 SNHLY and CDR2 FYNNEI.

The chain joins TRBV9 to TRBJ2-1; D unclear. V lost 0 bases and J 5 bases, leaving 15 bases between the germline ends. Germline V gene lookup returns CDR1 SGDLS and CDR2 YYNGEE. The CDR3 runs 16 residues. DNA of the CDR3: TGTGCCAGCAGCGTAGGTCTTCCCCGCCAAAACAATGAGCAGTTCTTC. Its translation: CASSVGLPRQNNEQFF.

The CDR3 reads CASSLSGTPTFYEQYF. The CDR3 DNA reads TGTGCCAGCAGCTTGTCCGGGACACCAACCTTCTACGAGCAGTACTTC. The chain is built from TRBV5-4 and TRBJ2-7; D may be TRBD1 (6 bases). Deletions cut 1 base from V and 3 bases from J, with 17 bases between. Germline CDR1 SGHNT, CDR2 YYREEE (reference sequence). The CDR3 runs to 16 residues. The variable domain in full, completed from reference TRBV5-4 and TRBJ2-7, reads ETGVTQSPTHLIKTRGQQVTLRCSSQSGHNTVSWYQQALGQGPQFIFQYYREEENGRGNFPPRFSGLQFPNYSSELNVNALELDDSALYLCASSLSGTPTFYEQYFGPGTRLTVT.

J is TRBJ2-7 and V is TRBV11-2; D may be TRBD1 or TRBD2 (5 bases each). With 3 bases removed from V and 9 bases from J, the gap between germline ends came to 9 bases. The CDR3 runs 11 residues. In germline, CDR1 is SGHAT, CDR2 FQNNGV. CDR3 nucleotides: TGTGCCAGCAGCTTTGAGGGGAGGCAGTACTTC. The encoded protein is CASSFEGRQYF.

The chain couples TRBV9 to TRBJ2-3; 11 bases are a match to TRBD1. Germline CDR1 is SGDLS and CDR2 is YYNGEE. The CDR3 loop spans 15 amino acids. The V and J ends lost 2 bases and 5 bases, in that order; junction bases with no gene match: 4. The CDR3 sequence: CASSVEGTGGDTQYF. CDR3 in DNA: TGTGCCAGCAGCGTTGAGGGGACAGGGGGAGATACGCAGTATTTT.

This clone was detected only once. The chain recombines TRBV9 with TRBJ1-4, with TRBD1 matching 8 bases. Germline CDR1 and CDR2: SGDLS and YYNGEE. V was pared by 3 bases and J by 2 bases, with 3 bases of the junction left unmatched. This CDR3 region has 15 residues. As DNA, the CDR3 is TGTGCCAGCAGCGGACAGGGGTCGACTAATGAAAAACTGTTTTTT. It codes for CASSGQGSTNEKLFF.

The chain combines TRBV7-6 with TRBJ2-1, with a tentative D call TRBD2 (6 bases). CDR3 length equals 13 residues. Trimming shortened V by 1 base and J by 7 bases, and 8 bases separated the two germline ends. Germline V lookup: CDR1 SGHVS, CDR2 FNYEAQ. In DNA form, the CDR3 reads TGTGCCAGCAGCTTAGGAGGGAGGAATGAGCAGTTCTTC. It yields the protein CASSLGGRNEQFF.

The chain has TRBV5-1 and TRBJ2-1, with D hard to call. Trimming left V 1 base short and J 4 bases short, with 12 bases between. The CDR3 runs 15 residues. Germline V gene lookup returns CDR1 SGHRS and CDR2 YFSETQ. The CDR3 bases are TGCGCCAGCAGCTTGATAGTAGGCGGTTACAATGAGCAGTTCTTC. As protein: CASSLIVGGYNEQFF.

The rearrangement uses TRBV5-6 and TRBJ1-4; tentatively, D is TRBD1 (6 bases). The CDR3 runs 14 residues. Trimming stripped 3 bases from V and 6 bases from J, with 12 bases between. Germline V gene sequence: CDR1 SGHDT, CDR2 YYEEEE. CDR3 DNA sequence: TGTGCCAGCAGCTACCGGGACACGGATGAAAAACTGTTTTTT. It translates to CASSYRDTDEKLFF.

This clone was detected only a few times. The chain joins TRBV9 to TRBJ2-7, with D unclear. Germline V lookup: CDR1 SGDLS, CDR2 YYNGEE. Trimming removed 0 bases at V and 7 bases at J, with 11 bases between. The CDR3 is made up of 13 amino acids. The CDR3 nucleotides read TGTGCCAGCAGCGTAGCGGACGGTGGGGAGCAGTACTTC. Amino acid sequence: CASSVADGGEQYF.

This clone is a singleton in its sample. The CDR3 DNA reads as TGCGCCAGCAGCTTGGTTTGGGGGCGCTTGGACGAGCAGTACTTC. Amino acids: CASSLVWGRLDEQYF. The chain combines TRBV5-1 with TRBJ2-7, with a tentative D call TRBD1 (6 bases). This CDR3 is built from 15 residues. V gave up 0 bases and J gave up 5 bases, with 15 bases separating them. Germline CDR1 is SGHRS and CDR2 is YFSETQ. Supplemented by reference TRBV5-1 and TRBJ2-7, the full variable domain reads KAGVTQTPRYLIKTRGQQVTLSCSPISGHRSVSWYQQTPGQGLQFLFEYFSETQRNKGNFPGRFSGRQFSNSRSEMNVSTLELGDSALYLCASSLVWGRLDEQYFGPGTRLTVT.

The chain recombines TRBV27 with TRBJ1-5, with 7 bases matching TRBD1. With 0 bases clipped from V and 1 base from J, the junction kept 6 bases outside the gene matches. This CDR3 comprises 17 residues. Per the germline V gene, CDR1 is MNHEY and CDR2 is SMNVEV (reference sequence). The CDR3 DNA is TGTGCCAGCAGTTTATCCCAGGCAGGGGGAAGCAATCAGCCCCAGCATTTT. Encoded protein: CASSLSQAGGSNQPQHF.

V and J are TRBV19 and TRBJ2-7; maybe TRBD1 (6 bases). The germline CDR1 and CDR2 sequences are LNHDA and SQIVND (reference sequence). CDR3 length: 15 residues. With 5 bases removed from V and 4 bases from J, the gap between germline ends came to 18 bases. For the CDR3, the DNA is TGTGCCAGTAGTGGAGGCTTCCAGGGGTCTTACGAGCAGTACTTC. Amino acid sequence: CASSGGFQGSYEQYF.

The rearrangement joins TRBV7-9 to TRBJ2-5, with TRBD1 matching over 7 bases. The V and J ends lost 8 bases and 5 bases, in that order; junction bases with no gene match: 11. The CDR3 has 14 amino acids. The V gene's germline CDR1 is SEHNR and CDR2 FQNEAQ (reference sequence). Here the CDR3 DNA reads TGTGCCAGCTCCACAGGGGTTCTTCGGGAGACCCAGTACTTC. The encoded protein is CASSTGVLRETQYF.

The chain uses TRBV9 and TRBJ2-3; D is undetermined. CDR3 length: 16 residues. CDR1 and CDR2 from the germline V gene are SGDLS and YYNGEE. V was pared by 0 bases and J by 4 bases, with 15 bases between. The DNA for the CDR3 is TGTGCCAGCAGCGTAGGCCGGACCCTTCGTCCAGATACGCAGTATTTT. Its protein product is CASSVGRTLRPDTQYF. The variable domain in full, with the rest retrieved from reference TRBV9 and TRBJ2-3, is DSGVTQTPKHLITATGQRVTLRCSPRSGDLSVYWYQQSLDQGLQFLIQYYNGEERAKGNILERFSAQQFPDLHSELNLSSLELGDSALYFCASSVGRTLRPDTQYFGPGTRLTVL.

The chain uses TRBV7-3 and TRBJ2-1; TRBD1 is a possible D gene (5 bases). The CDR3 runs 15 residues. Germline V gene sequence: CDR1 SGHTA, CDR2 FQGTGA. Deletions cut 1 base from V and 5 bases from J, with 12 bases between. The DNA of the CDR3 is TGTGCCAGCAGCTTAAGCAGGGATCGCGACAATGAGCAGTTCTTC. This codes for CASSLSRDRDNEQFF. Filled out from reference TRBV7-3 and TRBJ2-1, the complete variable domain reads GAGVSQTPSNKVTEKGKYVELRCDPISGHTALYWYRQSLGQGPEFLIYFQGTGAADDSGLPNDRFFAVRPEGSVSTLKIQRTERGDSAVYLCASSLSRDRDNEQFFGPGTRLTVL.

In its sample, this clone was seen a few times. The chain has TRBV28 and TRBJ1-1; no clear D. CDR1 and CDR2 (germline): MDHEN, SYDVKM. Trimming took off 5 bases at V and 2 bases at J, with 12 bases between the two ends. This CDR3 is built from 14 residues. The CDR3 here is CASSHTQINTEAFF. In nucleotides, the CDR3 is TGTGCCAGCAGTCACACGCAGATTAACACTGAAGCTTTCTTT.

The rearrangement uses TRBV4-2 and TRBJ2-3, with 10 bases matching TRBD2. Looked up from germline, CDR1 is LGHNA and CDR2 is YNFKEQ. The CDR3 loop spans 16 amino acids. Losses at the gene ends were 2 bases for V and 3 bases for J; bases not matched to a gene: 5. The CDR3 coding sequence is TGTGCCAGCAGCCAAATCCTAGCGGGAGCGACAGATACGCAGTATTTT. As protein: CASSQILAGATDTQYF.

The chain recombines TRBV5-6 with TRBJ2-7; D is uncertain. This CDR3 is built from 14 residues. Germline CDR1 is SGHDT and CDR2 is YYEEEE. Trimming left V 5 bases short and J 2 bases short, with 14 bases between. Here the CDR3 reads CASRFWGSPYEQYF. CDR3 sequence (DNA): TGTGCCAGCAGGTTCTGGGGATCTCCCTACGAGCAGTACTTC.